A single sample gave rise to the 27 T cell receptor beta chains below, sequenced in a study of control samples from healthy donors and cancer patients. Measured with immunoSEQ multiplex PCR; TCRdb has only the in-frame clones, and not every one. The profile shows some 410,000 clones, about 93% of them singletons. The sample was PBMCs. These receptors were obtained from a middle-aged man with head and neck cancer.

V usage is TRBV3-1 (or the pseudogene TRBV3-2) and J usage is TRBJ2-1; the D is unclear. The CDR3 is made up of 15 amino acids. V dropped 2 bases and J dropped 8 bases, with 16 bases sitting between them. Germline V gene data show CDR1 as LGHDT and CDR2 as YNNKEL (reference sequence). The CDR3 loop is CASSQMSQTLYEQFF. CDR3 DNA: TGTGCCAGCAGCCAAATGTCCCAAACGTTATATGAGCAGTTCTTC.

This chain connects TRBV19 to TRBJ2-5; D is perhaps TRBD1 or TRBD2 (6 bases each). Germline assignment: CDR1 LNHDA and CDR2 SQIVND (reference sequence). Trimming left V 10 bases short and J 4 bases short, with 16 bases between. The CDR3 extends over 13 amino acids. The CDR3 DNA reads TGTGCCACCATGGGGGGACACGGAGAGACCCAGTACTTC. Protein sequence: CATMGGHGETQYF.

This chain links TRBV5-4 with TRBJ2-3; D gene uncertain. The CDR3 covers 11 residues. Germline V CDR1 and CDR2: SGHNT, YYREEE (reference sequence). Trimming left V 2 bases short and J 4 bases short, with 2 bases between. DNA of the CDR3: TGTGCCAGCAGCTTTGCAGATACGCAGTATTTT. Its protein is CASSFADTQYF.

Written as DNA, the CDR3 is TGTGCCAGCAGTGAATTAGGCTGGGACATCCCTGAAGCTTTCTTT. Translation: CASSELGWDIPEAFF. This sequence joins TRBV6-1 and TRBJ1-1; weak D call: TRBD1 (6 bases). The CDR3 covers 15 residues. CDR1 is MNHNS, CDR2 SASEGT, per germline. V lost 2 bases, J lost 6 bases, and 16 bases lay in between.

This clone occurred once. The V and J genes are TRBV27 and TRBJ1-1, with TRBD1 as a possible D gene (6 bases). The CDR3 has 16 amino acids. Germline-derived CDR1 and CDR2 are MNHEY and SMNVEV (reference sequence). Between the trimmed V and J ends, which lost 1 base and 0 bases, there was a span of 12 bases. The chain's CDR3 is CASSLFGQMMNTEAFF. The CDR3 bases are TGTGCCAGCAGTTTATTCGGACAGATGATGAACACTGAAGCTTTCTTT.

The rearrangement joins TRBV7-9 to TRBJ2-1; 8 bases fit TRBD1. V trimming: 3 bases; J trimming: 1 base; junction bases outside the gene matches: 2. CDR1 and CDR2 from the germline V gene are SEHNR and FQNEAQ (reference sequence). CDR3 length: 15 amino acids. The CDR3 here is CASSFRQGSYNEQFF. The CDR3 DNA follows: TGTGCCAGCAGCTTCCGACAGGGGTCCTACAATGAGCAGTTCTTC.

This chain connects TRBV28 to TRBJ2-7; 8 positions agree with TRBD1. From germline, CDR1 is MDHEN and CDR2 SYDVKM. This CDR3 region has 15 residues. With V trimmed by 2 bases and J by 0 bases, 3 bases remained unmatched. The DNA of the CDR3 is TGTGCCAGCAGTTTAGAGCAGGGGGCCTCCTACGAGCAGTACTTC. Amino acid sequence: CASSLEQGASYEQYF.

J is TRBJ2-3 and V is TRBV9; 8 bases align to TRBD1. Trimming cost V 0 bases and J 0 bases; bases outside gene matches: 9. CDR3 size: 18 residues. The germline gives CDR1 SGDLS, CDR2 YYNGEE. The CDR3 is CASSVADGQGLSTDTQYF. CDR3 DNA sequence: TGTGCCAGCAGCGTAGCCGACGGACAGGGCCTTAGCACAGATACGCAGTATTTT.

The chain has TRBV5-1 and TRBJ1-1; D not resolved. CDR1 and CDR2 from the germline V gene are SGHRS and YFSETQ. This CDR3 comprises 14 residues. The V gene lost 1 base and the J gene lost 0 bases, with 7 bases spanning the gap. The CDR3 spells CASSLQTMNTEAFF. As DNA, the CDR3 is TGCGCCAGCAGCTTGCAGACAATGAACACTGAAGCTTTCTTT.

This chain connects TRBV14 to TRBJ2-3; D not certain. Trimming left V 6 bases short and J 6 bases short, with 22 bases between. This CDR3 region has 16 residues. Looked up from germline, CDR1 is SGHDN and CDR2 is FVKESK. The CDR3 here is CASSNTRRSLGDTQYF. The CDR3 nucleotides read TGTGCCAGCAGTAATACCCGCAGGTCTCTTGGCGATACGCAGTATTTT. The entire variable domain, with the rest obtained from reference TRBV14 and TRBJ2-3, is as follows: EAGVTQFPSHSVIEKGQTVTLRCDPISGHDNLYWYRRVMGKEIKFLLHFVKESKQDESGMPNNRFLAERTGGTYSTLKVQPAELEDSGVYFCASSNTRRSLGDTQYFGPGTRLTVL.

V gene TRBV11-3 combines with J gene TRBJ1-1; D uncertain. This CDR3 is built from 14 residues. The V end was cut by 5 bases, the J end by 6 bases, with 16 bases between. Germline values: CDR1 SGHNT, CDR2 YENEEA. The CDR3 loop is CASSPRAGDPEAFF. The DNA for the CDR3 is TGTGCCAGCAGCCCGCGGGCGGGTGACCCTGAAGCTTTCTTT.

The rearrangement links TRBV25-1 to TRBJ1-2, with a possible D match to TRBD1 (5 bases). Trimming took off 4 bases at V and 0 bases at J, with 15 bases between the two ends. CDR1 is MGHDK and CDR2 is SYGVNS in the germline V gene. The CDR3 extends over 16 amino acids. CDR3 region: CASSVSGSTSNYGYTF. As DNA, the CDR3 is TGTGCCAGCAGTGTTTCAGGGAGTACCTCTAACTATGGCTACACCTTC.

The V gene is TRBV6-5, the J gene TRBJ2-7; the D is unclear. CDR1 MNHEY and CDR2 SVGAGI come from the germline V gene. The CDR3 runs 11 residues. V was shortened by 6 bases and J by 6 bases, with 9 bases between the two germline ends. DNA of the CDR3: TGTGCCAGCAGGGGGATGCTCGAGCAGTACTTC. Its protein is CASRGMLEQYF.

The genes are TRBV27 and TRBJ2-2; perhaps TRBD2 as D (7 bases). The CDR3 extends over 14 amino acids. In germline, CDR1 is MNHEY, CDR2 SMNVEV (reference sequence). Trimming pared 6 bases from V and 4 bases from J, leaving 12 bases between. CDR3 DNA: TGTGCCAGCAGCCGGGGGGCGGGCACCGGGGAGCTGTTTTTT. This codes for CASSRGAGTGELFF.

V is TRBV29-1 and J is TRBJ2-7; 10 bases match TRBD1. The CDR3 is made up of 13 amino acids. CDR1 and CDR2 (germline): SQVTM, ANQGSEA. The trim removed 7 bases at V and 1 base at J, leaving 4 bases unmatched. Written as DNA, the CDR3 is TGCAGCGCCGAGGGACAGGGGTCCTACGAGCAGTACTTC. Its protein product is CSAEGQGSYEQYF.

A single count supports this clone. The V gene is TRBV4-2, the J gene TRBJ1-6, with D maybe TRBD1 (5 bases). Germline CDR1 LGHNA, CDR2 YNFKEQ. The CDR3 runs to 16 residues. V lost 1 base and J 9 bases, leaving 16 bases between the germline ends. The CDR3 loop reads CASSQGLGGKFSPLHF. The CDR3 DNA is TGTGCCAGCAGCCAAGGTTTGGGGGGGAAATTTTCACCCCTCCACTTT.

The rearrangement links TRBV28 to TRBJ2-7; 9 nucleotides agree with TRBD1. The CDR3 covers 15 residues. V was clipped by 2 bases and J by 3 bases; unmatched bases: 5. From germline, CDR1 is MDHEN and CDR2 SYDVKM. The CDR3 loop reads CASSLVMTGGYEQYF. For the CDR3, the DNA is TGTGCCAGCAGTTTAGTTATGACAGGGGGCTACGAGCAGTACTTC.

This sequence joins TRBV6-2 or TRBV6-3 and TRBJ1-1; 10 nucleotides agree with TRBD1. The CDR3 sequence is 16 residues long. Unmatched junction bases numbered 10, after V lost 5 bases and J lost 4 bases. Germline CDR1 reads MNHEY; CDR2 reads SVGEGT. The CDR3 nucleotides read TGTGCCAGCAGTCCCGGCGACAGGGGGCGGTTCACTGAAGCTTTCTTT. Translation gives CASSPGDRGRFTEAFF.

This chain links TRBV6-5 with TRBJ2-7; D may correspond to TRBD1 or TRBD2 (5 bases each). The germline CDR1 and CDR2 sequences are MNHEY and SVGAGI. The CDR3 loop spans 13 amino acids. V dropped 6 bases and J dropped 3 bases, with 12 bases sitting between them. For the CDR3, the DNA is TGTGCCAGCAGGCCGGGACCTGACTACGAGCAGTACTTC. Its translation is CASRPGPDYEQYF.

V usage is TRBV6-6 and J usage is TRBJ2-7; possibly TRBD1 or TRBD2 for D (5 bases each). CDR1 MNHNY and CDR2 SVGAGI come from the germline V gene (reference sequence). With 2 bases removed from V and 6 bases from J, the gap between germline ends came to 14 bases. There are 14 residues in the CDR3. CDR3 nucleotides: TGTGCCAGCAGTTACGAGGGGACCCGCGGCGAGCAGTACTTC. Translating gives CASSYEGTRGEQYF.

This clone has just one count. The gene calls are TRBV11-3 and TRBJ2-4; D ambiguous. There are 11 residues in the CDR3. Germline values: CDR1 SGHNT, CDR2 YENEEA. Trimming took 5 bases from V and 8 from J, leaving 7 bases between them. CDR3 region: CASSNRDIQYF. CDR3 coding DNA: TGTGCCAGCAGCAATCGGGACATTCAGTACTTC.

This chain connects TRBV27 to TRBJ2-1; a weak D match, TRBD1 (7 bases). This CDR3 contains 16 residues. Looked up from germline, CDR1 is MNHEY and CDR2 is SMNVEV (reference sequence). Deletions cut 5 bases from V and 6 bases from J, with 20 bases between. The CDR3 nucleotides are TGTGCCAGCAGTCCCGTGGGCAGGGGGGTATTCAATGAGCAGTTCTTC. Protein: CASSPVGRGVFNEQFF.

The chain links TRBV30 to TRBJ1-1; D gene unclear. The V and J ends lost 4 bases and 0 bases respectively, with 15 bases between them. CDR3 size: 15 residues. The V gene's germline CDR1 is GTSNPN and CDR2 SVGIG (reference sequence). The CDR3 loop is CAWTDTSTLNTEAFF. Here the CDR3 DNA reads TGTGCCTGGACCGATACCTCGACACTGAACACTGAAGCTTTCTTT.

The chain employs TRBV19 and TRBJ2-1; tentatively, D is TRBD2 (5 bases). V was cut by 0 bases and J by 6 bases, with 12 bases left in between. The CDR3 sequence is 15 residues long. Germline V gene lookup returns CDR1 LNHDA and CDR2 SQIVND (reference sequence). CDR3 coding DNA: TGTGCCAGTAGTATAGATGGGCGCGGACTCAATGAGCAGTTCTTC. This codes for CASSIDGRGLNEQFF.

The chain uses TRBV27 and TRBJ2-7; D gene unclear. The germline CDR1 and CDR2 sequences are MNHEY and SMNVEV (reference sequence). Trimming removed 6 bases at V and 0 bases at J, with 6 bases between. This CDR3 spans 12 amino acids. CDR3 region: CASRDGSYEQYF. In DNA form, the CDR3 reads TGTGCCAGCAGGGACGGCTCCTACGAGCAGTACTTC.

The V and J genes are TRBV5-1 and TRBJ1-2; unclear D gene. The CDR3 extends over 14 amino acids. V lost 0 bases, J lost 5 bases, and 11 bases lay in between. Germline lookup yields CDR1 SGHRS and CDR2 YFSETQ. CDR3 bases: TGCGCCAGCAGCTTGGTCCCAGGAGATTATGGCTACACCTTC. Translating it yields CASSLVPGDYGYTF.

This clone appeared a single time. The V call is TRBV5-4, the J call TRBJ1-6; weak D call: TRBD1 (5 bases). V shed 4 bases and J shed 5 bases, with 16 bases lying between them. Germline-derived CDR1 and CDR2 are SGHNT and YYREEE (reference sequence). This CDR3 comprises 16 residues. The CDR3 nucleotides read TGTGCCAGCAGCCTCCCCGGGGCGCAAGATAATTCACCCCTCCACTTT. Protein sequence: CASSLPGAQDNSPLHF.